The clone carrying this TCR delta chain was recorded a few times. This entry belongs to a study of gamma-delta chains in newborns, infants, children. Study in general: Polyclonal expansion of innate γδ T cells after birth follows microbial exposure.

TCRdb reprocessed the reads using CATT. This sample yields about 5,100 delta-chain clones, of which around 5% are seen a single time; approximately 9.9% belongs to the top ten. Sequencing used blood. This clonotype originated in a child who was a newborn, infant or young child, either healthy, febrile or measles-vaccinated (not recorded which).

CDR3 sequence reads: CACDTVLGDLSSWDTRQMFF. CDR3 nucleotides: TGTGCCTGTGACACCGTACTGGGGGACCTAAGCTCCTGGGACACCCGACAGATGTTTTTC. V usage is TRDV2 and J usage is TRDJ3; 9 bases match TRDD3. This CDR3 comprises 20 residues. The germline CDR1 and CDR2 sequences are GEAIGNYY and EKD. Unmatched junction bases numbered 8, after V lost 0 bases and J lost 0 bases.